These 18 T cell receptor beta chains share one sample of origin, sequenced in a study of blood T cell repertoires in COVID-19. Assay: immunoSEQ multiplex PCR; the TCRdb copy retains only in-frame clones and omits some. Seen here are roughly 100,000 clones, 70% to 90% observed once, and the top ten hold around 3.1%. The sequencing sample was made of peripheral blood. The receptors stem from a man in his forties or fifties in a cohort sampled during active COVID-19.

This chain uses TRBV19 with TRBJ2-1; 7 bases map to TRBD1. V was clipped by 4 bases and J by 4 bases; unmatched bases: 4. Germline lookup yields CDR1 LNHDA and CDR2 SQIVND (reference sequence). This CDR3 is 14 amino acids long. The CDR3 nucleotides read TGTGCCAGTAGTAGGGACAGCGAATACAATGAGCAGTTCTTC. This encodes CASSRDSEYNEQFF. The variable domain in full, completed from reference TRBV19 and TRBJ2-1, reads DGGITQSPKYLFRKEGQNVTLSCEQNLNHDAMYWYRQDPGQGLRLIYYSQIVNDFQKGDIAEGYSVSREKKESFPLTVTSAQKNPTAFYLCASSRDSEYNEQFFGPGTRLTVL.

The V call is TRBV2, the J call TRBJ2-3, with 9 bases lining up with TRBD1. From germline, CDR1 is SNHLY and CDR2 FYNNEI. J lost 3 bases, V lost 0 bases, and 7 bases had no gene match. The CDR3 spans 17 residues. CDR3 sequence (DNA): TGTGCCAGCAGTGAAGCTTACCGGGACAGGGCAACAGATACGCAGTATTTT. It is translated as CASSEAYRDRATDTQYF.

The V and J genes are TRBV11-3 and TRBJ2-2; tentatively, D is TRBD1 (7 bases). Germline V gene lookup returns CDR1 SGHNT and CDR2 YENEEA. This CDR3 spans 15 amino acids. Trimming cost V 6 bases and J 4 bases, with 15 bases left between them. The CDR3 nucleotides are TGTGCCAGCAGACCTAACCAGGGGGGCACCGGGGAGCTGTTTTTT. Protein sequence: CASRPNQGGTGELFF.

The gene calls are TRBV27 and TRBJ1-5, with a possible D match to TRBD1 (6 bases). The V end lost 5 bases, the J end lost 4 bases, and 18 bases lay between the germline ends. Germline V gene sequence: CDR1 MNHEY, CDR2 SMNVEV (reference sequence). The length of the CDR3 is 16 residues. The CDR3 loop is CASSTRGGARNQPQHF. The DNA for the CDR3 is TGTGCCAGCAGTACCCGGGGGGGGGCTAGGAATCAGCCCCAGCATTTT.

This rearrangement joins TRBV2 to TRBJ1-1; 11 positions match TRBD1. The CDR3 sequence is 15 residues long. The germline V gene has CDR1 SNHLY and CDR2 FYNNEI. V shed 7 bases and J 1 base; nucleotides not matched to a gene: 5. In DNA, the CDR3 is TGTGCCAGCAACGGACAGGGGGCAGGGAACACTGAAGCTTTCTTT. Protein: CASNGQGAGNTEAFF.

The rearrangement links TRBV27 to TRBJ1-1; 7 bases are a match to TRBD1. CDR1 and CDR2 from the germline V gene are MNHEY and SMNVEV (reference sequence). The CDR3 covers 15 residues. V shed 3 bases, J shed 6 bases, and the junction held 10 bases outside the gene matches. In nucleotides, the CDR3 is TGTGCCAGCAGTTTTCAATTCTCAGGGGGAGCTGAAGCTTTCTTT. Translation: CASSFQFSGGAEAFF.

V is TRBV3-1 (or the pseudogene TRBV3-2) and J is TRBJ1-3, with D tentatively TRBD1 (6 bases). Germline lookup yields CDR1 LGHDT and CDR2 YNNKEL (reference sequence). This CDR3 comprises 17 residues. Trimming shortened V by 2 bases and J by 0 bases, and 14 bases separated the two germline ends. CDR3 residues: CASSQLPPGVSGNTIYF. CDR3 DNA: TGTGCCAGCAGCCAATTACCCCCAGGGGTCTCTGGAAACACCATATATTTT.

The rearrangement joins TRBV27 to TRBJ2-3, with TRBD2 as a possible D gene (5 bases). Germline values: CDR1 MNHEY, CDR2 SMNVEV (reference sequence). V was trimmed by 4 bases and J by 2 bases, leaving 13 bases between them. CDR3 size: 15 residues. As DNA, the CDR3 is TGTGCCAGCAGTTCCCCGGGAAACGCCACAGATACGCAGTATTTT. This gives the protein CASSSPGNATDTQYF.

The rearrangement joins TRBV6-6 to TRBJ2-5; 8 bases align to TRBD2. CDR1 and CDR2 (germline): MNHNY, SVGAGI (reference sequence). The CDR3 is 14 amino acids. V was clipped by 6 bases and J by 5 bases; unmatched bases: 8. As DNA, the CDR3 is TGTGCCAGCAGAGAGCGGGGGTTTTTTGAGACCCAGTACTTC. Its translation: CASRERGFFETQYF.

The CDR3 protein is CASSQEPQGGADNSPLHF. The CDR3 bases are TGCGCCAGCAGCCAAGAACCCCAGGGAGGGGCAGATAATTCACCCCTCCACTTT. V usage is TRBV4-1 and J usage is TRBJ1-6, with D possibly matching TRBD1 (5 bases). This CDR3 is 18 amino acids long. Looked up from germline, CDR1 is MGHRA and CDR2 is YSYEKL. V dropped 0 bases and J dropped 5 bases, with 17 bases sitting between them.

In nucleotides, the CDR3 is TGTGCCAGCAGCTTAACTCGCGGGCCCGGGGAGCTGTTTTTT. Residues: CASSLTRGPGELFF. The chain recombines TRBV7-3 with TRBJ2-2, with D perhaps matching TRBD2 (5 bases). The germline CDR1 and CDR2 sequences are SGHTA and FQGTGA. This CDR3 comprises 14 residues. Trimming took 0 bases from V and 6 from J, leaving 8 bases between them.

V is TRBV3-1 (or the pseudogene TRBV3-2) and J is TRBJ1-1; D may be TRBD1 (6 bases). Deletions cut 1 base from V and 6 bases from J, with 9 bases between. Germline values: CDR1 LGHDT, CDR2 YNNKEL (reference sequence). CDR3 size: 13 residues. The CDR3 spells CASSQGPGAEAFF. The CDR3 DNA reads as TGTGCCAGCAGCCAAGGACCAGGGGCTGAAGCTTTCTTT.

The V gene is TRBV6-1, the J gene TRBJ2-7; D might be TRBD1 (6 bases). This CDR3 region has 14 residues. Germline V gives CDR1 MNHNS, CDR2 SASEGT. The V end lost 3 bases, the J end lost 4 bases, and 13 bases lay between the germline ends. The CDR3 loop reads CASSDGGHKYEQYF. CDR3 coding DNA: TGTGCCAGCAGTGATGGGGGACACAAATACGAGCAGTACTTC.

The chain is built from TRBV2 and TRBJ2-7; 7 bases match TRBD1. Germline lookup yields CDR1 SNHLY and CDR2 FYNNEI. The CDR3 spans 13 residues. The ends lost 5 bases at V and 3 bases at J; junction bases unmatched: 4. CDR3: CASSRDSFYEQYV. CDR3 DNA: TGTGCCAGCAGTAGGGACAGCTTCTACGAGCAGTACGTC.

This clone was found many times. This rearrangement joins TRBV12-3 or TRBV12-4 to TRBJ2-3; 9 nucleotides agree with TRBD1. The CDR3 runs 13 residues. V was pared by 3 bases and J by 8 bases, with 3 bases of the junction left unmatched. The CDR3 protein is CASSLGTGRTQYF. In DNA form, the CDR3 reads TGTGCCAGCAGTTTGGGGACAGGGCGTACGCAGTATTTT.

CDR3 region: CASSLKTGLEQYV. The CDR3 DNA reads TGTGCCAGCAGCTTAAAGACAGGGTTGGAGCAGTACGTC. V gene TRBV7-6 combines with J gene TRBJ2-7, with 7 bases lining up with TRBD1. Per the germline V gene, CDR1 is SGHVS and CDR2 is FNYEAQ. The CDR3 contains 13 residues. V gave up 2 bases and J gave up 7 bases; unmatched junction bases: 5.

The chain couples TRBV19 to TRBJ2-1, with TRBD1 matching over 8 bases. The length of the CDR3 is 12 residues. Germline V gives CDR1 LNHDA, CDR2 SQIVND (reference sequence). The J segment lost 12 bases and the V segment lost 7 bases, leaving 8 bases of the junction unmatched. In DNA, the CDR3 is TGTGCCAGTACCGACAGGGGTTATGGGCAGTTCTTC. Its translation is CASTDRGYGQFF.

This rearrangement joins TRBV11-2 to TRBJ2-3, with TRBD2 matching 8 bases. V dropped 0 bases and J dropped 5; count of bases not matched to a gene: 7. The germline CDR1 and CDR2 sequences are SGHAT and FQNNGV. The CDR3 is 16 amino acids. CDR3 sequence (DNA): TGTGCCAGCAGCTTAGATTCGACTAGCGCCCTAGATACGCAGTATTTT. Protein product: CASSLDSTSALDTQYF.